A single sample gave rise to the 22 T cell receptor beta chains below, sequenced in a study of T cells in Graves' hyperthyroidism and ophthalmopathy. TCR beta CDR3 sequences were amplified from RNA transcripts. TCR CDR3 underwent first-round RT-PCR with the HTBI primer set. MiXCR was run by TCRdb on the multiplex PCR reads, yielding one entry per CDR3 protein. This table holds a few hundred thousand distinct CDR3 sequences, about 15% found once. Sequencing was done on a sample of blood. Receptors were obtained from a woman in her 30s with Graves' hyperthyroidism.

This clonotype turned up a few times. The chain links TRBV15 to TRBJ2-6; no reliable D call. The CDR3 covers 17 residues. Germline V gene lookup returns CDR1 LNHNV and CDR2 YYDKDF (reference sequence). Trimming left V 1 base short and J 0 bases short, with 10 bases between. DNA of the CDR3: TGTGCCACCAGCAGAGGGGCCAGCTTCTCTGGGGCCAACGTCCTGACTTTC. Translation gives CATSRGASFSGANVLTF.

Comments on this clonotype: A much larger clonotype is one base distant, so this may be a read error. V gene TRBV7-2 combines with J gene TRBJ2-3, with 7 bases fitting TRBD2. Germline values: CDR1 SGHTA, CDR2 FQGNSA. The CDR3 sequence is 16 residues long. The CDR3 sequence: CANSLETGGSTDTQYF. The DNA of the CDR3 is TGTGCCAACAGCTTAGAGACGGGCGGGAGTACAGATACGCAGTATTTT.

Regarding this clonotype: Germline is not matched at one junction end, which may reflect a read error. The chain is built from TRBV3-1 and TRBJ2-1; TRBD2 matches at 7 bases. The CDR3 totals 15 residues. The germline V gene encodes CDR1 LGHDT and CDR2 YNNKEL (reference sequence). This chain's CDR3 is CASSEAGRSYNGQFF. The DNA for the CDR3 is TGTGCCAGCAGCGAAGCGGGACGATCCTACAATGGGCAGTTCTTC.

The rearrangement joins TRBV2 to TRBJ2-7, with TRBD2 identical over 12 bases. V gave up 7 bases and J gave up 2 bases; unmatched junction bases: 9. The CDR3 loop spans 16 amino acids. Germline CDR1 reads SNHLY; CDR2 reads FYNNEI. The CDR3 spells CASIRLAGDQAYEQYF. The CDR3 DNA reads as TGTGCCAGCATTCGACTAGCGGGAGATCAGGCCTACGAGCAGTACTTC.

This clonotype was observed a few times. J is TRBJ2-1 and V is TRBV19, with 10 bases identical to TRBD2. V shed 5 bases and J 4 bases; nucleotides not matched to a gene: 8. Looked up from germline, CDR1 is LNHDA and CDR2 is SQIVND (reference sequence). The CDR3 spans 16 residues. The CDR3 loop reads CASSLQRGGVYNEQFF. The CDR3 nucleotides read TGTGCCAGTAGTCTTCAGCGGGGGGGAGTTTACAATGAGCAGTTCTTC.

A remark on this clonotype: A read error may be the cause here, since a much bigger clone is one base away. This chain joins TRBV29-1 and TRBJ2-7; 10 bases match TRBD2. The CDR3 has 16 residues. V shed 0 bases, J shed 8 bases, and the junction held 13 bases outside the gene matches. Germline CDR1 SQVTM, CDR2 ANQGSEA. The CDR3 DNA reads as TGCAGCGTTGAAGATCTCGCTAGCGGGAGTATAGGGAAGCAGTACTTC. Its translation: CSVEDLASGSIGKQYF.

This clonotype has more than one count but fewer than ten. The chain uses TRBV19 and TRBJ2-3; TRBD1 agrees at 7 bases. CDR1 is LNHDA and CDR2 is SQIVND in the germline V gene (reference sequence). CDR3 size: 15 residues. V lost 6 bases, J lost 0 bases, and 6 bases stayed unmatched. CDR3 sequence (DNA): TGTGCCAGTAGAACCGGGACAGAAAGCACAGATACGCAGTATTTT. Protein: CASRTGTESTDTQYF.

This clonotype was seen many times. The rearrangement links TRBV5-6 to TRBJ1-1; D is ambiguous. Trimming removed 0 bases from V and 0 bases from J, with 12 bases in between. The germline V gene has CDR1 SGHDT and CDR2 YYEEEE. The CDR3 consists of 16 residues. In DNA form, the CDR3 reads TGTGCCAGCAGCTTGGCCGGTCCGGCTATGAACACTGAAGCTTTCTTT. Translating gives CASSLAGPAMNTEAFF.

On this clonotype itself: One junction end does not reproduce the germline sequence, and a read error may be involved. The V gene is TRBV29-1, the J gene TRBJ2-7, with TRBD1 matching 9 bases. CDR3 length: 13 residues. The germline CDR1 and CDR2 sequences are SQVTM and ANQGSEA. CDR3 DNA sequence: TGCAACGTTGGGACAGGGCGGATCTACGAGCAGTACTTC. Its translation is CNVGTGRIYEQYF.

This clonotype appeared many times. The chain joins TRBV7-2 to TRBJ2-2; D perhaps matches TRBD2 (6 bases). The germline V gene encodes CDR1 SGHTA and CDR2 FQGNSA. The CDR3 length is 12 residues. CDR3 sequence (DNA): TGTGCGAGCCGGAGGGGTATCGGGGAGCTGTTTTTT. Translated: CASRRGIGELFF.

On this clonotype itself: The junction departs from germline at one end; a sequencing error may be responsible. V is TRBV7-6 and J is TRBJ1-4; no reliable D call. The CDR3 covers 15 residues. Germline CDR1 is SGHVS and CDR2 is FNYEAQ. CDR3: CAISMGTVPNEKLFF. CDR3 in DNA: TGTGCCATCAGCATGGGTACGGTTCCTAATGAAAAACTGTTTTTT.

This sequence joins TRBV12-3 or TRBV12-4 and TRBJ2-4, with 9 bases aligning to TRBD1. This CDR3 has 15 residues. V trimming: 4 bases; J trimming: 7 bases; junction bases outside the gene matches: 8. The DNA for the CDR3 is TGTGCCAGCAGTTCTATAACAGGGGGCTTTAACATTCAGTACTTC. Its translation: CASSSITGGFNIQYF.

This clonotype turned up a few times. The chain has TRBV6-2 or TRBV6-3 and TRBJ1-5; possible D gene TRBD1, 6 bases. The CDR3 is made up of 16 amino acids. Trimming removed 2 bases at V and 0 bases at J, with 11 bases between. Germline V gene data show CDR1 as MNHEY and CDR2 as SVGEGT. The CDR3 reads CASSYEGGHSNQPQHF. The CDR3 DNA is TGTGCCAGCAGTTACGAGGGGGGGCATAGCAATCAGCCCCAGCATTTT.

This clonotype was found a few times. Being one base from a much bigger clone, this may be a read error. The rearrangement links TRBV6-1 to TRBJ2-3; D is unresolved. Between the trimmed V and J ends, which lost 6 bases and 0 bases, there was a span of 4 bases. The CDR3 spans 12 residues. The germline CDR1 and CDR2 sequences are MNHNS and SASEGT. The CDR3 region is CASSKSTDTQYF. For the CDR3, the DNA is TGTGCCAGCAGCAAAAGCACAGATACGCAGTATTTT.

This clonotype has a count of ten or more. The rearrangement links TRBV6-5 to TRBJ2-7; unclear D gene. V was pared by 1 base and J by 5 bases, with 15 bases between. The CDR3 is 15 residues long. The germline V gene has CDR1 MNHEY and CDR2 SVGAGI. CDR3: CASSYLAPYFNEQYF. The DNA for the CDR3 is TGTGCCAGCAGTTACTTAGCTCCATACTTCAACGAGCAGTACTTC.

This clonotype was recorded many times. The V gene is TRBV12-3 or TRBV12-4, the J gene TRBJ1-5; D is undetermined. This CDR3 spans 16 amino acids. V shed 7 bases and J shed 2 bases, with 18 bases lying between them. The CDR3 coding sequence is TGTGCCAGCATTCAGGAGGCCGGTATCGGCAATCAGCCCCAGCATTTT. Its protein is CASIQEAGIGNQPQHF.

The rearrangement joins TRBV10-3 to TRBJ2-7, with TRBD2 matching 7 bases. Germline CDR1 ENHRY, CDR2 SYGVKD. The CDR3 consists of 13 residues. Germline trimming cut 11 bases from V and 6 bases from J; bases unmatched to any gene: 13. The CDR3 region is CASETSSGGEQYF. In nucleotides, the CDR3 is TGTGCCTCCGAGACCAGTTCGGGGGGCGAGCAGTACTTC.

This clonotype appeared a few times. This chain uses TRBV10-2 with TRBJ2-7; 7 bases line up with TRBD1. The CDR3 consists of 18 residues. Germline V gene lookup returns CDR1 WSHSY and CDR2 SAAADI. V lost 2 bases and J lost 3; bases outside the gene matches: 16. CDR3 nucleotides: TGCGCCAGCAGTGAGCCGGGACAGACGGCAACCTTATTCTACGAGCAGTACTTC. It translates to CASSEPGQTATLFYEQYF.

This clonotype was seen at least ten times. The chain is built from TRBV6-5 and TRBJ2-4, with unresolved D. The CDR3 runs to 16 residues. Germline V lookup: CDR1 MNHEY, CDR2 SVGAGI. Trimming removed 0 bases at V and 1 base at J, with 10 bases between. The CDR3 nucleotides are TGTGCCAGCAGTTACTCGGATTTTCGGGCCAAAAACATTCAGTACTTC. It is translated as CASSYSDFRAKNIQYF.

This clonotype was detected only a few times. The V gene is TRBV20-1, the J gene TRBJ1-2, with a weak D call TRBD1 (6 bases). In germline, CDR1 is DFQATT, CDR2 SNEGSKA (reference sequence). CDR3 length: 14 residues. V shed 6 bases and J shed 4 bases, with 18 bases lying between them. The DNA of the CDR3 is TGCAGTGCCCCCGGGACACCTGACGTCTATGGCTACACCTTC. This encodes CSAPGTPDVYGYTF.

This clonotype was seen repeatedly, ten times or more. This chain joins TRBV12-3 or TRBV12-4 and TRBJ2-7; D gene ambiguous. Trimming shortened V by 3 bases and J by 0 bases, and 12 bases separated the two germline ends. This CDR3 is 15 amino acids long. The chain's CDR3 is CASSLMTSISYEQYF. CDR3 DNA: TGTGCCAGCAGTTTGATGACATCTATCTCCTACGAGCAGTACTTC.

This clonotype was counted ten times or more. The chain combines TRBV28 with TRBJ2-1; no firm D call. V lost 3 bases, J lost 6 bases, and 15 bases lay in between. The CDR3 sequence is 15 residues long. The germline V gene has CDR1 MDHEN and CDR2 SYDVKM. The CDR3 here is CASSFPVGYGNEQFF. CDR3 bases: TGTGCCAGCAGTTTTCCAGTTGGATATGGCAATGAGCAGTTCTTC.